These 7 T cell receptor beta chains originate from one sample sequenced in a study of blood T cell repertoires in COVID-19. Here immunoSEQ multiplex PCR was the method, and the copy in TCRdb shows in-frame clones only, minus some. Of roughly 250,000 clones listed, 75% to 90% were seen once; the top ten hold around 6%. Sequencing used PBMCs or T cells enriched from blood (not recorded which). The receptors shown here come from a woman aged 25 to 39 with acute COVID-19.

The chain combines TRBV9 with TRBJ2-5; 8 positions agree with TRBD2. Trimming at V came to 3 bases and at J to 5 bases, leaving 6 bases not matched to a gene. The CDR3 is made up of 14 amino acids. Germline CDR1 reads SGDLS; CDR2 reads YYNGEE. In DNA form, the CDR3 reads TGTGCCAGCAGCGGCGTAGCGGGGACGGAGACCCAGTACTTC. Translated: CASSGVAGTETQYF.

This sequence joins TRBV6-5 and TRBJ2-3; 7 bases fit TRBD1. The CDR3 covers 13 residues. Looked up from germline, CDR1 is MNHEY and CDR2 is SVGAGI. The V and J ends lost 6 bases and 4 bases, in that order; junction bases with no gene match: 4. CDR3 sequence: CASSRQGSDTQYF. CDR3 bases: TGTGCCAGCAGCAGACAGGGATCAGATACGCAGTATTTT.

The chain carries TRBV6-5 and TRBJ1-5, with D unresolved. Between the trimmed V and J ends, which lost 6 bases and 3 bases, there was a span of 15 bases. The V gene's germline CDR1 is MNHEY and CDR2 SVGAGI. CDR3 length: 15 amino acids. CDR3 nucleotide sequence: TGTGCCAGCAGACAGCAACCCGCCTCCAATCAGCCCCAGCATTTT. Its protein product is CASRQQPASNQPQHF.

The gene calls are TRBV28 and TRBJ2-3; 7 nucleotides align to TRBD2. V lost 10 bases to trimming and J lost 1 base; unmatched junction nucleotides: 5. CDR1 and CDR2 (germline): MDHEN, SYDVKM. The CDR3 runs to 13 residues. The CDR3 bases are TGTGCCACTTGGGGGGGAGGCACAGATACGCAGTATTTT. Amino acids: CATWGGGTDTQYF.

This clone appeared a few times. The chain couples TRBV27 to TRBJ1-5; TRBD1 is a possible D gene (6 bases). This CDR3 spans 13 amino acids. Trimming shortened V by 5 bases and J by 6 bases, and 11 bases separated the two germline ends. CDR1 is MNHEY, CDR2 SMNVEV, per germline (reference sequence). Here the CDR3 reads CASSGGAGQPQHF. CDR3 DNA sequence: TGTGCCAGCAGTGGGGGGGCGGGTCAGCCCCAGCATTTT.

The chain employs TRBV19 and TRBJ2-5; D not resolved. In germline, CDR1 is LNHDA, CDR2 SQIVND (reference sequence). CDR3 size: 14 residues. V was trimmed by 3 bases and J by 0 bases, leaving 8 bases between them. The CDR3 here is CASSISRNQETQYF. The CDR3 coding sequence is TGTGCCAGTAGTATCTCGCGTAACCAAGAGACCCAGTACTTC. The full variable domain, with the rest looked up from reference TRBV19 and TRBJ2-5, is DGGITQSPKYLFRKEGQNVTLSCEQNLNHDAMYWYRQDPGQGLRLIYYSQIVNDFQKGDIAEGYSVSREKKESFPLTVTSAQKNPTAFYLCASSISRNQETQYFGPGTRLLVL.

The chain uses TRBV28 and TRBJ2-2, with TRBD1 matching 7 bases. The CDR3 consists of 15 residues. Germline V gene data show CDR1 as MDHEN and CDR2 as SYDVKM. The ends lost 3 bases at V and 1 base at J; junction bases unmatched: 2. DNA of the CDR3: TGTGCCAGCAGTTTCTACAGGGGGAACACCGGGGAGCTGTTTTTT. It translates to CASSFYRGNTGELFF.